This TCR beta chain was identified during a study of cytomegalovirus exposure and HLA in healthy donors. Whole-study results and caveats: Accurate predictions that matched the HLA-A and HLA-B alleles of most subjects were reportedly made from TCR beta sequences.

The PCR employed 60 Vbeta primers together with 13 Jbeta primers. TCRdb's table, derived via immunoSEQ multiplex PCR, lists solely in-frame clones and lacks some. The sample holds roughly 230,000 clones; 92% are singletons and the top ten take 1.7%. The CDR3 has 17 amino acids. Germline V CDR1 and CDR2: SGDLS, YYNGEE. A note on this clone: Antigen unknown.

The TCR originated in a girl aged 2 to 10 in good health and CMV-seronegative. What was sequenced was PBMCs. This chain uses TRBV9 with TRBJ2-5; TRBD2 matches 7 bases. The DNA end is a closer match to TRBJ2-7, so the J assignment may be wrong. CDR3 in amino acids: CASSVASGGSATYEQYF. For the CDR3, the DNA is TGTGCCAGCAGCGTAGCTTCGGGGGGTAGCGCAACCTACGAGCAGTACTTC.